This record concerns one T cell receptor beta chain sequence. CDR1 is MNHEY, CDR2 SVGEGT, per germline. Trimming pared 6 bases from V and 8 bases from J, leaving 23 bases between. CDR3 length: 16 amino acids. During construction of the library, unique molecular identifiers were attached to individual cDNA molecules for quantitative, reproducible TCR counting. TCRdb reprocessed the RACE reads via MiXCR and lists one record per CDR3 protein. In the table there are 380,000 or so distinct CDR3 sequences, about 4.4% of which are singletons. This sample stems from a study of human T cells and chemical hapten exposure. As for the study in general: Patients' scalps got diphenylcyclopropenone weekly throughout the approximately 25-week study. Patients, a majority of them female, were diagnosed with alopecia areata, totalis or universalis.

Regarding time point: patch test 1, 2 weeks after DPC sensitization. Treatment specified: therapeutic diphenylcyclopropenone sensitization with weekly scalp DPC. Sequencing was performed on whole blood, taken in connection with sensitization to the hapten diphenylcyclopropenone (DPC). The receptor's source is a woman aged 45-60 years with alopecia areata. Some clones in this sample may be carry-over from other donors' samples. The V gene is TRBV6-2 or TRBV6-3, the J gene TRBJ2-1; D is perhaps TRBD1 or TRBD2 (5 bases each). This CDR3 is CASRRRGAHRLDEQFF. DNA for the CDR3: TGTGCCAGCAGACGTCGAGGGGCACACCGTCTCGATGAGCAGTTCTTC.